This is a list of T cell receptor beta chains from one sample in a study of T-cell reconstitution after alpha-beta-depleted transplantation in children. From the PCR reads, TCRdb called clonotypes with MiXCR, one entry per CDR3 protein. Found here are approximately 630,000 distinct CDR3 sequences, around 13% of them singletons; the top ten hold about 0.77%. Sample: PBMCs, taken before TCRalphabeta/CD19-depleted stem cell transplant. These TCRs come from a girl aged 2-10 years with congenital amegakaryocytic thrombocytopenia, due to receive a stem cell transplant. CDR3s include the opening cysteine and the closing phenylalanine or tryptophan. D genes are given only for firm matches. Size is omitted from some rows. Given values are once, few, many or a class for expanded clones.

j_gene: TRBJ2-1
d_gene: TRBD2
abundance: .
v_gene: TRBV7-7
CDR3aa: CASSSGTSRINEQFF
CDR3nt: TGTGCCAGCAGCTCCGGGACTAGCAGAATCAATGAGCAGTTCTTC

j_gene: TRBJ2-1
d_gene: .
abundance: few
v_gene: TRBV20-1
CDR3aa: CCARAPGMLFYNEQFF
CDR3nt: TGCTGTGCTAGGGCTCCGGGAATGTTATTCTACAATGAGCAGTTCTTC

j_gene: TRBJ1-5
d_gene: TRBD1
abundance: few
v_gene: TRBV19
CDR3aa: CASRRGQSNQPQHF
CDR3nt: TGTGCCAGTAGAAGGGGACAGAGCAATCAGCCCCAGCATTTT

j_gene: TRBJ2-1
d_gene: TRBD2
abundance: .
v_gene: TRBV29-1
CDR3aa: CSVDGTSGRPPRNEQFF
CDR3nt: TGCAGCGTTGACGGGACTAGCGGGAGGCCGCCGAGGAATGAGCAGTTCTTC

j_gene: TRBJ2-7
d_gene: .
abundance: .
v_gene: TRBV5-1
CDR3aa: CASSLAHSSTYEQYF
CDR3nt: TGCGCCAGCAGCTTGGCGCACTCCTCAACCTACGAGCAGTACTTC

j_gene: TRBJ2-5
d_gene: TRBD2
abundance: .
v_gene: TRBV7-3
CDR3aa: CASSLGIWGRGQETQYF
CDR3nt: TGTGCCAGCAGCTTGGGGATTTGGGGGAGGGGCCAAGAGACCCAGTACTTC

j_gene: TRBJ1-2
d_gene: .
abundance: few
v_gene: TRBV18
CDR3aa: CASWNRNYGYTF
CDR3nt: TGTGCCAGCTGGAACAGAAACTATGGCTACACCTTC

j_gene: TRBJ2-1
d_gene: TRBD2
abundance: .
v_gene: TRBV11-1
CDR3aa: CASSPPAPLAGVYNEQFF
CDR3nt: TGTGCCAGCAGCCCACCAGCCCCCCTAGCGGGAGTATACAATGAGCAGTTCTTC

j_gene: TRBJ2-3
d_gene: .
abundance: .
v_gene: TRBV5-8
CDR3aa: CASSLERRTRDTQYF
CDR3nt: TGTGCCAGCAGCTTGGAGAGGCGGACCAGGGATACGCAGTATTTT

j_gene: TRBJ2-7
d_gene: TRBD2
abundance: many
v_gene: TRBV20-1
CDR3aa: CSAYPSGRRHEQYF
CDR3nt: TGCAGTGCTTATCCTAGCGGGAGGCGTCACGAGCAGTACTTC

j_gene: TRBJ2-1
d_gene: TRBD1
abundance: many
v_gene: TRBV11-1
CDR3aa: CASSLVMLGTGYNEQFF
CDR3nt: TGTGCCAGCAGCTTAGTAATGCTGGGGACAGGGTACAATGAGCAGTTCTTC

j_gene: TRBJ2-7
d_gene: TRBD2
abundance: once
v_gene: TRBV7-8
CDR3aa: CASSLAWSLAGESRSYEQYF
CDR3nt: TGTGCCAGCAGCTTAGCGTGGTCCCTAGCGGGAGAAAGTAGGTCCTACGAGCAGTACTTC

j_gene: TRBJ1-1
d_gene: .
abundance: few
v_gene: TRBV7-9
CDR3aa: CASSLSSPADEAFF
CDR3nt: TGTGCCAGCAGCTTATCGTCCCCTGCTGATGAGGCTTTCTTT

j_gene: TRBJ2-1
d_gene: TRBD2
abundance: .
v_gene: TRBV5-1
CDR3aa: CASSFAPGLAGVETYFF
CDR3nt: TGCGCCAGCAGCTTTGCACCGGGACTAGCGGGAGTAGAGACCTATTTCTTC

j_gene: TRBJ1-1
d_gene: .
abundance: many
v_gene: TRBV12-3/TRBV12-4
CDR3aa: CASSFGTRGPNTEAFF
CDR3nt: TGTGCCAGCAGTTTTGGCACCAGGGGTCCGAACACTGAAGCTTTCTTT

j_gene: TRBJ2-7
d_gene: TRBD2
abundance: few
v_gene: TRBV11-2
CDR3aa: CASSLGIGLASRSYEQYF
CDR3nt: TGTGCCAGCAGCTTAGGAATAGGACTAGCTTCTCGCTCCTACGAGCAGTACTTC

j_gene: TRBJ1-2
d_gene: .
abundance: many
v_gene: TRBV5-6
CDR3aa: CASSLFSDAYGYTF
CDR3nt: TGTGCCAGCAGCTTATTTTCAGATGCTTATGGCTACACCTTC

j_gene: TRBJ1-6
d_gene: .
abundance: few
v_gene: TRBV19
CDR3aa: CASKILGDVNSPLHF
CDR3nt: TGTGCCAGTAAGATCCTCGGAGATGTAAATTCACCCCTCCACTTT

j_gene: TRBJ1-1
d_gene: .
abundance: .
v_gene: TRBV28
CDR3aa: CASSPVGIVNTEAFF
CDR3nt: TGTGCCAGCAGTCCGGTCGGGATTGTGAACACTGAAGCTTTCTTT

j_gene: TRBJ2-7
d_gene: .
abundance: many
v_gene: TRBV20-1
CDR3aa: CSASIPSGHKTPSSYEQYF
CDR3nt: TGCAGTGCTTCTATTCCTTCGGGACATAAGACTCCAAGCTCCTACGAGCAGTACTTC

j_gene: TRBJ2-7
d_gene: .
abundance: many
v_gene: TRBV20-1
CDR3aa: CSAQDRFYEQYF
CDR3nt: TGCAGTGCCCAAGACAGATTCTACGAGCAGTACTTC

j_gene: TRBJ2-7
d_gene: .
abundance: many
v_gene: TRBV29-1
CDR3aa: CSVESSQTYEQYF
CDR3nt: TGCAGCGTTGAGTCGAGTCAGACCTACGAGCAGTACTTC

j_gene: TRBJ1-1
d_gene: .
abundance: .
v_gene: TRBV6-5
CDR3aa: CVSCYGGLEGEPFF
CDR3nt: TGTGTCAGCTGTTACGGAGGGCTCGAAGGGGAACCTTTCTTT

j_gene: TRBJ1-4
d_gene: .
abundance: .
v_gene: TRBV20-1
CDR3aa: CSARDRAGATNEKLFF
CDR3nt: TGCAGTGCTAGAGATCGGGCAGGGGCAACTAATGAAAAACTGTTTTTT

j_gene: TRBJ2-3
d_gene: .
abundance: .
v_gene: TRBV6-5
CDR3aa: CASSYSLAHTDTQYF
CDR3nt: TGTGCCAGCAGTTACTCGCTAGCTCACACAGATACGCAGTATTTT

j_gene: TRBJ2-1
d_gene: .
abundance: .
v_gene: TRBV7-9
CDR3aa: CASRMGESAYNEQFF
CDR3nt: TGTGCCAGCAGGATGGGTGAGAGCGCCTACAATGAGCAGTTCTTC

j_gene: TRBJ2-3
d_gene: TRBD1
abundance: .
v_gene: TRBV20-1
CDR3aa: CSATQTGTTDTQYF
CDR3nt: TGCAGTGCCACTCAGACAGGGACCACAGATACGCAGTATTTT

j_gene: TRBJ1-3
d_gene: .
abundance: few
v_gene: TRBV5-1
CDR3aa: CASSDRGNTIYF
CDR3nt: TGCGCCAGCAGCGACAGGGGAAACACCATATATTTT